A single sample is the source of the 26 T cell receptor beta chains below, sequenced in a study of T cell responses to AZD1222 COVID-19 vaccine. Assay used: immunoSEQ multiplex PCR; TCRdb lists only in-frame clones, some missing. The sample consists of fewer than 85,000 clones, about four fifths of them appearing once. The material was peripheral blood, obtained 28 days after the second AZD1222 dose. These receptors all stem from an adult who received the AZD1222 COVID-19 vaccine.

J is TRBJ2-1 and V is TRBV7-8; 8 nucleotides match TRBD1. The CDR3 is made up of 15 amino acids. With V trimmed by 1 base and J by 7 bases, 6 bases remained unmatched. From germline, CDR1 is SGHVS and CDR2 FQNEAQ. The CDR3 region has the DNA TGTGCCAGCAGCTTAGTACAGGGGGTAAGGAATGAGCAGTTCTTC. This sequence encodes CASSLVQGVRNEQFF.

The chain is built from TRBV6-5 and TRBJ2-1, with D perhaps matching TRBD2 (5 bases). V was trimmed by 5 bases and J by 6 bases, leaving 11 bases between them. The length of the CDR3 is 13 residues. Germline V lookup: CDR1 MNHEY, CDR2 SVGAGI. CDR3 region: CASSRTPTNEQFF. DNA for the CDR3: TGTGCCAGCAGTAGGACTCCTACCAATGAGCAGTTCTTC.

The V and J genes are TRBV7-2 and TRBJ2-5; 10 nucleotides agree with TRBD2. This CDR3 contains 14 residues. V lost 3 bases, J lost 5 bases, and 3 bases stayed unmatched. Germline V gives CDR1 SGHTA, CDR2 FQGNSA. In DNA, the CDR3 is TGTGCCAGCAGCTTTATAGCGGGAGGCGAGACCCAGTACTTC. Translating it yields CASSFIAGGETQYF.

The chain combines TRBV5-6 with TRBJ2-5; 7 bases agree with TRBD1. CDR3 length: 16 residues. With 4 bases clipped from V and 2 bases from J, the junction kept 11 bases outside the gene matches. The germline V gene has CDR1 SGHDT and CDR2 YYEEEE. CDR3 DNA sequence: TGTGCCAGCAGCCCGCGACCCGGGACAGTTCAAGAGACCCAGTACTTC. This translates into CASSPRPGTVQETQYF.

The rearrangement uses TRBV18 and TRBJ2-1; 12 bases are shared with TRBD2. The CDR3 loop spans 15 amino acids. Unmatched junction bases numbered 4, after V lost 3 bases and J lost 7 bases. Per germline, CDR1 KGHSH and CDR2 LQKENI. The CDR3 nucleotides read TGTGCCAGCTCACCCGCTAGCGGGAGGGTAAATGAGCAGTTCTTC. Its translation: CASSPASGRVNEQFF.

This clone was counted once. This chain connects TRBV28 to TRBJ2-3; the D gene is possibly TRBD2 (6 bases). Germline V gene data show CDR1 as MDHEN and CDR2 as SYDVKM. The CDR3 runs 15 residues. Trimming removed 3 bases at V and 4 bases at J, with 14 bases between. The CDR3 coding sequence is TGTGCCAGCAGTTTTACGGGAGTGCGCGCAGATACGCAGTATTTT. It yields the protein CASSFTGVRADTQYF.

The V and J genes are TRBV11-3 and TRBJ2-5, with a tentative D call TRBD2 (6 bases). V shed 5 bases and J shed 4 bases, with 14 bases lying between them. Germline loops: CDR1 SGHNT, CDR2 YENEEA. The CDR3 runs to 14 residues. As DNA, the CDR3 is TGTGCCAGCAGCCCCGGGGGTGGGGCAGAGACCCAGTACTTC. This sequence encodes CASSPGGGAETQYF.

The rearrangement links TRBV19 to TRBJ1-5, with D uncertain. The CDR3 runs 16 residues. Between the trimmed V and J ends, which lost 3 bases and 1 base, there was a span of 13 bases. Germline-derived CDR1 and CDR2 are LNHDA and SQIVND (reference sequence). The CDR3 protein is CASSIGEWNSNQPQHF. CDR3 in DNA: TGTGCCAGTAGTATTGGGGAGTGGAACAGCAATCAGCCCCAGCATTTT.

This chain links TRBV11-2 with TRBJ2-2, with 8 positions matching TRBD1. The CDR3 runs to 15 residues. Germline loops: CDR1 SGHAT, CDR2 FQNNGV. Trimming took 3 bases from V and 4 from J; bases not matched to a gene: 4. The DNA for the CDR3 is TGTGCCAGCAGCTTCTCAGGGGGCATCACCGGGGAGCTGTTTTTT. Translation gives CASSFSGGITGELFF.

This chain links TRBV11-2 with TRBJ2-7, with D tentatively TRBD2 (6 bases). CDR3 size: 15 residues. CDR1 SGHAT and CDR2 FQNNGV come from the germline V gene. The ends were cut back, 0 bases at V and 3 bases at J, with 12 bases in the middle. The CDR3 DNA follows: TGTGCCAGCAGCTTAGATGGCGGGGACCTCTACGAGCAGTACTTC. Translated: CASSLDGGDLYEQYF.

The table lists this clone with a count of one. CDR3 sequence reads: CASSLGGTQVAPEQYF. The CDR3 region has the DNA TGTGCCAGCAGCTTGGGGGGTACCCAAGTAGCCCCCGAGCAGTACTTC. V gene TRBV27 combines with J gene TRBJ2-7; D might be TRBD2 (6 bases). The CDR3 covers 16 residues. V lost 6 bases to trimming and J lost 6 bases, with 24 bases between them. Germline CDR1 MNHEY, CDR2 SMNVEV (reference sequence).

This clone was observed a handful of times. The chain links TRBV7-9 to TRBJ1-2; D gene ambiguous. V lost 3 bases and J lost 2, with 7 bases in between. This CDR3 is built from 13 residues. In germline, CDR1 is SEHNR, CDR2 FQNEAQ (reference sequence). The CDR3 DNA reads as TGTGCCAGCAGCTTGGGAATGAACTATGGCTACACCTTC. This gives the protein CASSLGMNYGYTF.

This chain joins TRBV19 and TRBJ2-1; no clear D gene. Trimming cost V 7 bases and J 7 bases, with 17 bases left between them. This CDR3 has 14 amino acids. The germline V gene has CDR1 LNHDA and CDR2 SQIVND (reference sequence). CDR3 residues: CASIRNAAANEQFF. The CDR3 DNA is TGTGCCAGTATTAGGAACGCGGCAGCTAATGAGCAGTTCTTC.

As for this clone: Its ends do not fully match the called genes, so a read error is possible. CDR3 residues: CASSQVPGGFFTAELFF. The CDR3 DNA reads as TGTGCCAGCAGCCAAGTCCCAGGGGGTTTCTTTACCGCGGAGCTGTTTTTT. The V gene is TRBV6-2 or TRBV6-3, the J gene TRBJ2-2; 7 bases are a match to TRBD1. Looked up from germline, CDR1 is MNHEY and CDR2 is SVGEGT. The CDR3 has 17 amino acids.

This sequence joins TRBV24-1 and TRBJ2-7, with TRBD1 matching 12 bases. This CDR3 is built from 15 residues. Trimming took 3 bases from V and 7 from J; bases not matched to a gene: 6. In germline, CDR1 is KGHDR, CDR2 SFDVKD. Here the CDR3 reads CATSDRDRGRGEQYF. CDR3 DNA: TGTGCCACCAGTGATAGGGACAGGGGGCGAGGGGAGCAGTACTTC.

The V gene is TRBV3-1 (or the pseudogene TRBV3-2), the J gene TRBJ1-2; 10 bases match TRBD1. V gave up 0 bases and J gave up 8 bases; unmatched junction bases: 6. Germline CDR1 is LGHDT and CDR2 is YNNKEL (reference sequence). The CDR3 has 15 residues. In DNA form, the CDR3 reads TGTGCCAGCAGCCAAGATGGGGACAGGGGTCTGGGCTACACCTTC. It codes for CASSQDGDRGLGYTF.

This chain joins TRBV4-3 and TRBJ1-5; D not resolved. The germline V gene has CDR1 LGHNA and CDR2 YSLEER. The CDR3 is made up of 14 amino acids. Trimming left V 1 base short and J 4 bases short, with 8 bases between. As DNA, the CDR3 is TGCGCCAGCAGCCAAGCCTCGGATAATCAGCCCCAGCATTTT. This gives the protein CASSQASDNQPQHF.

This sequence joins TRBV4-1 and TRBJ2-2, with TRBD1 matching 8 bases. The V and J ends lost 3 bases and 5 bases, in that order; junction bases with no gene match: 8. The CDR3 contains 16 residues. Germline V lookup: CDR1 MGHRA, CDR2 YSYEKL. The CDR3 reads CASSHMTGEITGELFF. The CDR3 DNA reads TGCGCCAGCAGCCACATGACAGGGGAAATAACCGGGGAGCTGTTTTTT.

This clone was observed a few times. CDR3 amino acids: CSVDLGADGSPYNEQFF. CDR3 coding DNA: TGCAGCGTTGACCTCGGGGCTGACGGGAGCCCCTACAATGAGCAGTTCTTC. This chain joins TRBV29-1 and TRBJ2-1; D possibly corresponds to TRBD2 (6 bases). The CDR3 has 17 amino acids. V dropped 3 bases and J dropped 2 bases, with 20 bases sitting between them. CDR1 is SQVTM, CDR2 ANQGSEA, per germline.

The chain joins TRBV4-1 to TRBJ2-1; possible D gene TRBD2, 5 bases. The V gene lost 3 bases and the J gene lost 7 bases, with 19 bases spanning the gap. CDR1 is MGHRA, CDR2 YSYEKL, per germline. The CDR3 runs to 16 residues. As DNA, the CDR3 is TGCGCCAGCAGCCACCAAAAGGCGGGCTTGAGTAATGAGCAGTTCTTC. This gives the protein CASSHQKAGLSNEQFF.

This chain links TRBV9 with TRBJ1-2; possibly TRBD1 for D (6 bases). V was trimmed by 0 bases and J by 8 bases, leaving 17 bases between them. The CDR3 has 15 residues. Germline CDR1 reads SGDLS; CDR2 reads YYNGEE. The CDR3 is CASSVARGPESGYTF. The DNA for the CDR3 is TGTGCCAGCAGCGTAGCTCGGGGGCCCGAGTCCGGCTACACCTTC.

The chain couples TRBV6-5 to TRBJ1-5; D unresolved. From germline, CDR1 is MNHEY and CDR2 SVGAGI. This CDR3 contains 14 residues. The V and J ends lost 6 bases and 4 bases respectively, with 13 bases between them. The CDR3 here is CASSPSTPNQPQHF. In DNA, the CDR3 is TGTGCCAGCAGCCCGTCTACCCCAAATCAGCCCCAGCATTTT.

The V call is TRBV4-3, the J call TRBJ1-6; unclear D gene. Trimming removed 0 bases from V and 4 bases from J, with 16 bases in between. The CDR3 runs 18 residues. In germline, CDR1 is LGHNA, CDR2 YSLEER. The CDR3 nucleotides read TGCGCCAGCAGCCAAGATATCGGCAGCCGAGAGTATAATTCACCCCTCCACTTT. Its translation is CASSQDIGSREYNSPLHF.

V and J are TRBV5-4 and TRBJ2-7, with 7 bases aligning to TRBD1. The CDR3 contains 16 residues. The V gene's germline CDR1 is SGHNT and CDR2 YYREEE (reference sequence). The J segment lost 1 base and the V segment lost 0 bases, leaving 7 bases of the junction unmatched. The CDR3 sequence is CASSLDPGQRSYEQYF. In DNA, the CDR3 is TGTGCCAGCAGCTTGGACCCGGGACAGCGATCCTACGAGCAGTACTTC.

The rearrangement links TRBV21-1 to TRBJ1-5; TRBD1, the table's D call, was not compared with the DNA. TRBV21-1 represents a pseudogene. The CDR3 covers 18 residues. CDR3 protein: CASSHHLTGGDSNQPQHF. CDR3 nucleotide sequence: TGTGCCAGCAGCCATCACTTGACAGGGGGCGACAGCAATCAGCCCCAGCATTTT.

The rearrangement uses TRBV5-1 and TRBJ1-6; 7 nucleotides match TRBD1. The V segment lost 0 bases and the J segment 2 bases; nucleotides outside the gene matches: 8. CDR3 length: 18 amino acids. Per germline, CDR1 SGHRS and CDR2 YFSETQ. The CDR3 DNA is TGCGCCAGCAGCTTGGTGGGCAGGGGGACTACCTATAATTCACCCCTCCACTTT. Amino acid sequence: CASSLVGRGTTYNSPLHF.